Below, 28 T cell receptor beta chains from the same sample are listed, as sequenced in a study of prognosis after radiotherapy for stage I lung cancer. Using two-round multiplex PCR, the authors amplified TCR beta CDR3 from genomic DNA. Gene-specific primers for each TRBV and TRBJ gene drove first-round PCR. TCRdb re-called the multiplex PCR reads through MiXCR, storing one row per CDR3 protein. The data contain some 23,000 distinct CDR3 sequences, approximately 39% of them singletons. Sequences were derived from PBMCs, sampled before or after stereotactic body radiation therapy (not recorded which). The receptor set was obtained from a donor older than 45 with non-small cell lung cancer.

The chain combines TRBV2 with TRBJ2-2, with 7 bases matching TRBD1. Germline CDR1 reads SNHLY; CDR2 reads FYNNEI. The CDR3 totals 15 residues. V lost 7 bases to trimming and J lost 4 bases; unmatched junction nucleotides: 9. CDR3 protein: CASKAQGKSTGELFF. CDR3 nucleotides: TGTGCCAGCAAGGCACAGGGGAAGAGCACCGGGGAGCTGTTTTTT.

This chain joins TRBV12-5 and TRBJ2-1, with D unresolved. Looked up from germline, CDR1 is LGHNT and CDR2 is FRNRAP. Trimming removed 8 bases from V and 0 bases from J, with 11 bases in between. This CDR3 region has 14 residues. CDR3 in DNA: TGTGCTAGTTGTTCCCAAAGCTCCTACAATGAGCAGTTCTTC. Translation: CASCSQSSYNEQFF. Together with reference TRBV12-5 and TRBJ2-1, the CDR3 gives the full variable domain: DARVTQTPRHKVTEMGQEVTMRCQPILGHNTVFWYRQTMMQGLELLAYFRNRAPLDDSGMPKDRFSAEMPDATLATLKIQPSEPRDSAVYFCASCSQSSYNEQFFGPGTRLTVL.

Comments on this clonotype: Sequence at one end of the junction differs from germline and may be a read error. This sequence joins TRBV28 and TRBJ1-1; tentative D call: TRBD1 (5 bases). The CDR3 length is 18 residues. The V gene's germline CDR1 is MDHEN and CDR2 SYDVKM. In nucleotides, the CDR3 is TGTGCCAGCCCCATTTCCCCCGCCTCAGGGCATGAGGACACTGAAGCCTTCTTT. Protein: CASPISPASGHEDTEAFF.

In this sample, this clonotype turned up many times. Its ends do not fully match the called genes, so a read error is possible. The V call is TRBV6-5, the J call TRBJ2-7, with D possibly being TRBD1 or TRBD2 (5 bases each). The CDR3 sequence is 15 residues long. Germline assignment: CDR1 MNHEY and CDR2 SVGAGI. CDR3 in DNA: TGTGCCAGCAGTTACTCCGGGACCCAAATCTACAAGCAGTACTTC. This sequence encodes CASSYSGTQIYKQYF.

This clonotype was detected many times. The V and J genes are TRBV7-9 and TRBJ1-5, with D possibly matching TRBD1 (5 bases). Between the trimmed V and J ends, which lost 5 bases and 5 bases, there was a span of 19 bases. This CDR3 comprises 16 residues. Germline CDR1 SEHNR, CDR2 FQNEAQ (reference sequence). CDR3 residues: CASSRRAGGKDQPQHF. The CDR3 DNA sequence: TGTGCCAGCAGCCGACGGGCGGGGGGAAAAGATCAGCCCCAGCATTTT.

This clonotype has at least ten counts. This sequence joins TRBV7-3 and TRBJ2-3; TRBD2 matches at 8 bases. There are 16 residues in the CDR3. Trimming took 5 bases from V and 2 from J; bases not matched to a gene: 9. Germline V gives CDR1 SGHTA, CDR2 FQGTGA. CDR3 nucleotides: TGTGCCAGCAGCCCCACGCGGCGGGAGGACACAGATACGCAGTATTTT. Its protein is CASSPTRREDTDTQYF. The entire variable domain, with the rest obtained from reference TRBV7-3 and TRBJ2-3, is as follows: GAGVSQTPSNKVTEKGKYVELRCDPISGHTALYWYRQSLGQGPEFLIYFQGTGAADDSGLPNDRFFAVRPEGSVSTLKIQRTERGDSAVYLCASSPTRREDTDTQYFGPGTRLTVL.

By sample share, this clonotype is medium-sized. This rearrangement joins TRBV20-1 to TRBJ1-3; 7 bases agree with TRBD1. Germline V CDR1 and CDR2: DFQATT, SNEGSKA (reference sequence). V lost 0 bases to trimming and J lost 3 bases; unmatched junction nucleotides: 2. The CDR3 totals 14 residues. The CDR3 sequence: CSARDHRGGNTIYF. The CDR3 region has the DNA TGCAGTGCTAGAGATCACAGGGGTGGAAACACCATATATTTT.

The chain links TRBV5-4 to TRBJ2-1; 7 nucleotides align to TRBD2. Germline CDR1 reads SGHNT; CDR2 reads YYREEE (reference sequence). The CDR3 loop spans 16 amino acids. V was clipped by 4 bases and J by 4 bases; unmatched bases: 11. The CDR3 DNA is TGTGCCAGCAGCATTGTGAGGACTAGTGCATACAATGAGCAGTTCTTC. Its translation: CASSIVRTSAYNEQFF.

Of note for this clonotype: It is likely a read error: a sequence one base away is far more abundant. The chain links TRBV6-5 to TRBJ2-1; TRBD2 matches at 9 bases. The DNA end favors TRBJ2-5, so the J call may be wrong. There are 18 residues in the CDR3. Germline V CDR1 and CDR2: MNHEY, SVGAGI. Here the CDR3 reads CASSSGRAGTSWMETQYF. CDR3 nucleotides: TGTGCCAGCAGTTCGGGCCGAGCCGGGACTAGCTGGATGGAGACCCAGTACTTC.

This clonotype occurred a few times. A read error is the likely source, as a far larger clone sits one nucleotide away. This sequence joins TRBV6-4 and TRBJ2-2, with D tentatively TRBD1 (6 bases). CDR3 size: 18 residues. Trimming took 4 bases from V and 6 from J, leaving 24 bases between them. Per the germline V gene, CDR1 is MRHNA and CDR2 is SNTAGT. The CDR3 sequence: CASSGLPLVPGAAGELFF. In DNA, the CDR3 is TGTGCCAGCAGTGGACTCCCTTTGGTCCCAGGGGCAGCCGGGGAGCTGTTTTTT.

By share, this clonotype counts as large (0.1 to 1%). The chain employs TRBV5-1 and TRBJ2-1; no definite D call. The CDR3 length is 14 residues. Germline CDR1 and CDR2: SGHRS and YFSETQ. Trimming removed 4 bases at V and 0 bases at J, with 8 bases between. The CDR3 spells CASSLQSSYNEQFF. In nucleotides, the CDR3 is TGCGCCAGCAGCCTGCAGAGCTCCTACAATGAGCAGTTCTTC.

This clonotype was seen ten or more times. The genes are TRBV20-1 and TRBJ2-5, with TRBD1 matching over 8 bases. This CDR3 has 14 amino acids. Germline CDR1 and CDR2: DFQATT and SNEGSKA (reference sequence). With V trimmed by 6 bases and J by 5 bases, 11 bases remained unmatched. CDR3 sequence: CSANTRTGRETQYF. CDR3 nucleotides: TGCAGTGCCAATACTAGGACAGGGCGGGAGACCCAGTACTTC.

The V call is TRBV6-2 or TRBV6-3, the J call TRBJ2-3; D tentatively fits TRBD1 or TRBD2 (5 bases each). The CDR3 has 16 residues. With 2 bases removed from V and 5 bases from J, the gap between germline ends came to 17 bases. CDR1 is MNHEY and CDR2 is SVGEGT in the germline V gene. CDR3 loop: CASSYRGGAARDTQYF. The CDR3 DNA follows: TGTGCCAGCAGTTACCGTGGGGGAGCGGCGAGAGATACGCAGTATTTT.

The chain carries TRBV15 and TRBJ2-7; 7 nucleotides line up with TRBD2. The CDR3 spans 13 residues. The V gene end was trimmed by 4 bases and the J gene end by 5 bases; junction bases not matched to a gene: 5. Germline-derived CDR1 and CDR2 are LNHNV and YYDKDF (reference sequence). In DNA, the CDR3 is TGTGCCACCAGCACAGTCCGGGAGGACGAGCAGTACTTC. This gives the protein CATSTVREDEQYF. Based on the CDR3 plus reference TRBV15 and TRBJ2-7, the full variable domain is DAMVIQNPRYQVTQFGKPVTLSCSQTLNHNVMYWYQQKSSQAPKLLFHYYDKDFNNEADTPDNFQSRRPNTSFCFLDIRSPGLGDTAMYLCATSTVREDEQYFGPGTRLTVT.

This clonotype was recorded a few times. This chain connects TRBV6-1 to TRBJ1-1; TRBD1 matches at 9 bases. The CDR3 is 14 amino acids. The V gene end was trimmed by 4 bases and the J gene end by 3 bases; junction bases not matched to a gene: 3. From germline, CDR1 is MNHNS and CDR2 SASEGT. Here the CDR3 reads CASSADRGDTEAFF. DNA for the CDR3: TGTGCCAGCAGTGCGGACAGGGGAGACACTGAAGCTTTCTTT.

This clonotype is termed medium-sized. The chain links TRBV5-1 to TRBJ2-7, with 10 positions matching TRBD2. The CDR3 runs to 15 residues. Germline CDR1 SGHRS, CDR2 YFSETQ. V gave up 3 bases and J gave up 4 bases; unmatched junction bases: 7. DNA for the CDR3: TGCGCCAGCAGCTCTAGCGGGAGTCTCCGATACGAGCAGTACTTC. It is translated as CASSSSGSLRYEQYF.

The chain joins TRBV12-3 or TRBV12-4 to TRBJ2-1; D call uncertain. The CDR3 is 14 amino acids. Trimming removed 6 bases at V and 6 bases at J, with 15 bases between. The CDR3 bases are TGTGCCAGCAGCCGGACCGGGCCCGCCAATGAGCAGTTCTTC. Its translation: CASSRTGPANEQFF.

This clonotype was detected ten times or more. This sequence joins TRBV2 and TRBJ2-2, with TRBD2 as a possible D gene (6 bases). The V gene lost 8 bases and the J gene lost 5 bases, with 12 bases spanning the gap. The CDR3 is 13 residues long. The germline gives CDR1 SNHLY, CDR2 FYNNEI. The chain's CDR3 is CASLYGGTGELFF. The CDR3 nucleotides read TGTGCCAGCCTTTATGGGGGGACCGGGGAGCTGTTTTTT.

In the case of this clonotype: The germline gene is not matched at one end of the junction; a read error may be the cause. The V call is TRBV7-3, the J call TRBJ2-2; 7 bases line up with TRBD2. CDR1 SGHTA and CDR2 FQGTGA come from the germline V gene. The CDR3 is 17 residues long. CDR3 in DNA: TGTGCCAGCAGCTCTCTCCTACGGGGGAGGGCCACCGGGCAGCTGTTTTTT. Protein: CASSSLLRGRATGQLFF. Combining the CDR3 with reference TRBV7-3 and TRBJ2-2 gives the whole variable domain GAGVSQTPSNKVTEKGKYVELRCDPISGHTALYWYRQSLGQGPEFLIYFQGTGAADDSGLPNDRFFAVRPEGSVSTLKIQRTERGDSAVYLCASSSLLRGRATGQLFFGEGSRLTVL.

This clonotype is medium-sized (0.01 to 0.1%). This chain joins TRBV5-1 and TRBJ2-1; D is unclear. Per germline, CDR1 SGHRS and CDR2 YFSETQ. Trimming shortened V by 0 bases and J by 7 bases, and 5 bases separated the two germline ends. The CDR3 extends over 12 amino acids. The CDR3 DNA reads TGCGCCAGCAGCTTGGTCTATAATGAGCAGTTCTTC. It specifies CASSLVYNEQFF.

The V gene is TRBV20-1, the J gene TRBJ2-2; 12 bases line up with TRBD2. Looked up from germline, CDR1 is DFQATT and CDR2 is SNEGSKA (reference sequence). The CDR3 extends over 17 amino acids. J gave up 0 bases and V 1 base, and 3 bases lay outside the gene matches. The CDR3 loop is CSARGTSGTANTGELFF. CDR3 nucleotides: TGCAGTGCTAGAGGGACTAGCGGGACCGCGAACACCGGGGAGCTGTTTTTT.

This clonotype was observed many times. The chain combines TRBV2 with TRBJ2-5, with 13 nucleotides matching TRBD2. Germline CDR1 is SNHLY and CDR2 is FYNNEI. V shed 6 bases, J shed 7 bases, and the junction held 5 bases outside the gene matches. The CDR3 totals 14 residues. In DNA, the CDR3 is TGTGCCAGCAGGGGGACTAGCGGGATTGCGACCCAGTACTTC. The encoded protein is CASRGTSGIATQYF.

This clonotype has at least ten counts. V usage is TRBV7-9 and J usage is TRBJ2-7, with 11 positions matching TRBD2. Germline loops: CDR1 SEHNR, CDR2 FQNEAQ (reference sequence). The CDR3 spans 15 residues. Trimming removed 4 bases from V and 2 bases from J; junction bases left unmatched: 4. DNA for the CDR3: TGTGCCAGCAGCTGGGGACTAGCGGACACCTACGAGCAGTACTTC. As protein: CASSWGLADTYEQYF.

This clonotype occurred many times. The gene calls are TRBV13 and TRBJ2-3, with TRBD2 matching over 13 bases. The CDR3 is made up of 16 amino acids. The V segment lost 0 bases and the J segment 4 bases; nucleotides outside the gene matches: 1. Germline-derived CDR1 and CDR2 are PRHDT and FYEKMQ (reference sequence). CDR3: CASSLGGLAGADTQYF. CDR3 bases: TGTGCCAGCAGCTTAGGCGGACTAGCGGGAGCAGATACGCAGTATTTT.

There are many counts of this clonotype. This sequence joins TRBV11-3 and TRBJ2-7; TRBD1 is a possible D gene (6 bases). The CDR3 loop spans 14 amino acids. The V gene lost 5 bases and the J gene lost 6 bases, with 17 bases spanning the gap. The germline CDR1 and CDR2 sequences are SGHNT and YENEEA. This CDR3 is CASSPGVGEGEQYF. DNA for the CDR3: TGTGCCAGCAGCCCAGGGGTGGGAGAGGGCGAGCAGTACTTC.

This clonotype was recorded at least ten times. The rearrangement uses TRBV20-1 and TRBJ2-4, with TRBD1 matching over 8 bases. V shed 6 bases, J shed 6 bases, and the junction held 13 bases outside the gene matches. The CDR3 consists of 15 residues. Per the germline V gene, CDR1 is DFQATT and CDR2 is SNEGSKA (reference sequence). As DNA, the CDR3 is TGCAGTGCCCAGGGACAGGTGTCTTTGTCAAACATTCAGTACTTC. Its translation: CSAQGQVSLSNIQYF.

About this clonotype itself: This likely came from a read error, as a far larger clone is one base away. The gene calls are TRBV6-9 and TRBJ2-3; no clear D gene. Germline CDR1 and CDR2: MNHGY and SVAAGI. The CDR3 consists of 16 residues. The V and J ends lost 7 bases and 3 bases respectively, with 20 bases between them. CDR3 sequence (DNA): TGTGCCAGCACCCCCGGGCGCTCAAGCTGGACAGATACGCAGTATTTT. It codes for CASTPGRSSWTDTQYF.

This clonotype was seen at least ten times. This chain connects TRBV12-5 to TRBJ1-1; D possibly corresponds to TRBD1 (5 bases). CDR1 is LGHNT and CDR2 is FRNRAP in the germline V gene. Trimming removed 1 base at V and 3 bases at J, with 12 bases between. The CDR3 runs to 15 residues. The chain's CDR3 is CASGLGGAKYTEAFF. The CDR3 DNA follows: TGTGCTAGTGGTTTGGGGGGCGCGAAGTACACTGAAGCTTTCTTT. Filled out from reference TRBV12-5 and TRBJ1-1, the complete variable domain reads DARVTQTPRHKVTEMGQEVTMRCQPILGHNTVFWYRQTMMQGLELLAYFRNRAPLDDSGMPKDRFSAEMPDATLATLKIQPSEPRDSAVYFCASGLGGAKYTEAFFGQGTRLTVV.